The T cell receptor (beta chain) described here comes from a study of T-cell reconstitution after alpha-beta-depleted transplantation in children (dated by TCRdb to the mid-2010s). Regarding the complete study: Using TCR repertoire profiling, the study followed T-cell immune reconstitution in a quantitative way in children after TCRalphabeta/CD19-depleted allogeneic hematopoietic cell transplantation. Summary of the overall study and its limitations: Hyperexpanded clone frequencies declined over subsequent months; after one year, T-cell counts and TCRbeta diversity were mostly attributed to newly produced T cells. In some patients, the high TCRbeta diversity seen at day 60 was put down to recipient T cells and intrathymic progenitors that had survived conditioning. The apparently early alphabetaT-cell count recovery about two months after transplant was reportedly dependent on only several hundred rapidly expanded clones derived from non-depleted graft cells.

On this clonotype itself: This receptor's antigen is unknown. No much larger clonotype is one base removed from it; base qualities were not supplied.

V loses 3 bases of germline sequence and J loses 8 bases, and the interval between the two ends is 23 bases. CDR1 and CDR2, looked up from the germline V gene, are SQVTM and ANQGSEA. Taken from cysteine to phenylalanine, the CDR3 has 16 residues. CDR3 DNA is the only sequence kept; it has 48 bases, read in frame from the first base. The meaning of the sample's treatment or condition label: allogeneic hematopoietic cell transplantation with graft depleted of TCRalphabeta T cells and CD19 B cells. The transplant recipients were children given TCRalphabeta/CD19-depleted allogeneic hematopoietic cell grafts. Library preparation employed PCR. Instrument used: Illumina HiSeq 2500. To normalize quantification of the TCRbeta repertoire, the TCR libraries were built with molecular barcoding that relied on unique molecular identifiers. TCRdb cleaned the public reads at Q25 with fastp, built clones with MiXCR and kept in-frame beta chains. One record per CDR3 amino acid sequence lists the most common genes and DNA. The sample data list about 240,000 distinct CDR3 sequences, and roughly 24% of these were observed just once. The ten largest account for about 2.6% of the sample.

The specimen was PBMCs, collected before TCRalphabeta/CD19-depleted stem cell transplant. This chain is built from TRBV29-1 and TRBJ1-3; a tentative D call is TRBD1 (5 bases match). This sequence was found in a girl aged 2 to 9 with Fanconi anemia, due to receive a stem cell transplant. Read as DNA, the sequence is TGCAGCGTTGAGGGGGGGACGGACTTCGGGGGAGACACCATATATTTT. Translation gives CSVEGGTDFGGDTIYF.